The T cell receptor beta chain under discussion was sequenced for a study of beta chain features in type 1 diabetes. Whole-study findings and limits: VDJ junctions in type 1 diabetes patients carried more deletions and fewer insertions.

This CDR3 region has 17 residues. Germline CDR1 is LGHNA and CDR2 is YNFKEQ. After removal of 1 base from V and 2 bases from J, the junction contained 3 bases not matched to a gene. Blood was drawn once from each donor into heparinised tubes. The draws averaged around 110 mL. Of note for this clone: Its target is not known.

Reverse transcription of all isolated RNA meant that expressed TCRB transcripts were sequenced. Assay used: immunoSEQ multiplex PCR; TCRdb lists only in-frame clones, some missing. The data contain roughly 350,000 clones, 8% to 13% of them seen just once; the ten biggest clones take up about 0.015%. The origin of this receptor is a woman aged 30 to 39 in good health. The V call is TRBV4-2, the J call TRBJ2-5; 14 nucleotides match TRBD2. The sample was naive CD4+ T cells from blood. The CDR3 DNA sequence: TGTGCCAGCAGCCAAGCGACTAGCGGGAGGGGACAAGAGACCCAGTACTTC. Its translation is CASSQATSGRGQETQYF.